The clone carrying this TCR beta chain was detected ten times or more. This record belongs to a study of T cells in Graves' hyperthyroidism and ophthalmopathy. What was amplified from RNA transcripts were TCR beta CDR3 regions. With the HTBI primer set, the TCR CDR3 went through a first round of RT-PCR. TCRdb re-analysed the multiplex PCR reads in MiXCR, keeping a single row per CDR3 protein. The sample consists of 95,000 to 110,000 distinct CDR3 sequences, roughly 15% of them appearing once. Germline values: CDR1 LGHDT, CDR2 YNNKEL (reference sequence). The CDR3 is 13 residues long. V lost 4 bases to trimming and J lost 9 bases, with 13 bases between them.

The clonotype comes from a woman aged 50 to 60 with Graves' hyperthyroidism. The sample taken for sequencing was blood. The J gene is TRBJ1-5, the V gene TRBV3-1; D is unclear. CDR3 protein: CASSPGSVAPQHF. CDR3 bases: TGTGCCAGCAGCCCCGGCTCGGTGGCGCCCCAGCATTTT.